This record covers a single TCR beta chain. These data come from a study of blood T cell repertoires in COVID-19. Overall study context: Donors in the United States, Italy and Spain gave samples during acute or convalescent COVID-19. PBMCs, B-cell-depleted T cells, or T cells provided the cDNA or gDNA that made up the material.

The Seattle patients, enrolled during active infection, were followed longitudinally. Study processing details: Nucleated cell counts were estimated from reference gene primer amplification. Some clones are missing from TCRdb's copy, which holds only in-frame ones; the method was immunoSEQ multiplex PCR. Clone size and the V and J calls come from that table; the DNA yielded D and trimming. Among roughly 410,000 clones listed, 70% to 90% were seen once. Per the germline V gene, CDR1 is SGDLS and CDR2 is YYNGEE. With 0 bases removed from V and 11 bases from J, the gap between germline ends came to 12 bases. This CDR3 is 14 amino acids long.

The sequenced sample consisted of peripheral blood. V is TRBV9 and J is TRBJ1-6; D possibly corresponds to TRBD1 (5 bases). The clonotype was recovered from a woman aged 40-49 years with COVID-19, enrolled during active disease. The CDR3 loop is CASSVAGIGAPLHF. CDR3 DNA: TGTGCCAGCAGCGTAGCGGGTATAGGGGCACCCCTCCACTTT.